This T cell receptor (beta chain) stems from a study of T cells in Graves' hyperthyroidism and ophthalmopathy (dated by TCRdb to between 2019 and 2020). In terms of the full investigation: Peripheral blood samples were taken at initial diagnosis, before any treatment was given. A discovery cohort of about a hundred patients, about 44 with Graves' ophthalmopathy and roughly 59 with stable Graves' hyperthyroidism, was used to find distinguishing TCR V-J signatures. Thyroid tissue and blood T-cell repertoires from several Graves' hyperthyroidism patients were also compared in the study. Following sampling, methimazole starting at 30 mg daily was given to hyperthyroidism patients, and high-dose intravenous methylprednisolone was given to ophthalmopathy patients. The paper describes TCR Vbeta CDR3 sequencing of more than 120 peripheral blood samples, made up of some 40 ophthalmopathy patients, approximately 76 hyperthyroidism patients and about 17 progressor patients. Prospective prediction of ophthalmopathy was tested in an independent validation cohort of 18 to 20 hyperthyroidism patients and 17 patients who later progressed to ophthalmopathy. The roughly 91 discovery patients were randomly split 7:3 into training and test sets. The study at large found these results: Sample size was not statistically predetermined, and blinding of investigators to group allocation was not performed. In validation, the model predicted progression to ophthalmopathy a median of about 6 months before onset, with roughly 71% sensitivity and around 76% specificity. In cross-validation, a model built on a 13 V-J signature told ophthalmopathy apart from stable hyperthyroidism with over 85% sensitivity and about 81% specificity, and in testing the same model reached 80%/75%. Most expanded thyroid clonotypes (frequency above 0.001) were also detected in blood, suggesting blood repertoires may reflect thyroid immune responses.

The sample holds a few counts of this clonotype. The target of this receptor is not known. The record has no base qualities; no much larger clone is one base away. The TCR beta CDR3 regions were amplified from the RNA transcripts. For the first round of RT-PCR on the TCR CDR3, the HTBI primer set was used together with the Qiagen OneStep RT-PCR kit. The libraries were constructed in a second round of multiplex PCR and then size-selected and purified. Libraries were sequenced paired-end with 100 bp reads on an Illumina HiSeq2000. Concerning the study's data processing: SOAPnuke was used to process the raw data, throwing out any read that contained adapters or uncalled bases, had a mean Phred below 15, or lacked an exact constant-primer or identifier match. COPE v1.2.5 was used to merge the high-quality paired reads, and each unique nucleotide sequence was defined as a clonotype. MiTCR v1.1 was used to align the clonotypes against IMGT TRBV, TRBD and TRBJ reference segments. The analysis was restricted to V-J combinations with a frequency above 0.0001, which together covered 99% to 99.2% of the repertoires. A TCS score was defined as the ratio between F50 (clonal expansion) and ExV (chaos), using BLOSUM62-based TCRdist between CDR3 peptides within each V-J. Welch's t-statistics and random forest reduced just over 500 V-J features to roughly 13, which were used in a naive Bayes classifier (R e1071). The public reads were reprocessed in TCRdb via fastp at Q25 and MiXCR, keeping in-frame beta chains. Rows with a matching CDR3 protein are joined into one entry that keeps the most common DNA and genes. TCRdb assigned the V and J calls; the authors' analysis was not used. The sample profile shows 350,000 to 400,000 distinct CDR3 sequences; roughly 20% of them were found once. 40% to 45% of the sample rests with the top ten.

Ophthalmopathy patients had moderately to severely active disease, with a Clinical Activity Score of 3 or more, a NOSPECS grade of 4 or more, and a disease duration of less than 3 months. Patients with uncontrolled infections, other autoimmune diseases, pregnancy or lactation were excluded. Diagnoses relied on clinical symptoms, serum thyroxine and TRAb, thyroid ultrasound and orbital computed tomography. PBMCs were separated from around 9.1 ml of fresh peripheral blood using Ficoll-Paque density gradient centrifugation. Total RNA was extracted using Trizol reagent, and RNA quality was assessed on an Agilent 2100 Bioanalyzer. At the junction V is shortened by 5 bases and J by 1 base; bases outside the gene matches: 16. The germline V gene yields SGHTA for CDR1 and FQGTGA for CDR2. From cysteine to phenylalanine, the CDR3 is 19 amino acids long. The read is trimmed to its CDR3 DNA, 57 bases read in frame from base 1.

The sequence derives from a young man with Graves' ophthalmopathy. Sequencing was performed on blood. The chain joins TRBV7-3 to TRBJ2-3; 9 middle bases align to TRBD1. The DNA is TGTGCCAGCAGCCCCACCGCCCCCCCTCGACAGGGGGGCACAGATACGCAGTATTTT. The translation is CASSPTAPPRQGGTDTQYF.